This T cell receptor (beta chain) was obtained from a study of shared clonotypes between healthy human individuals. Recent vaccinations or acute infections were absent in the healthy HIV-negative adult donors. Adult Caucasians living in Nashville, Tennessee made up all of the donors. The germline gives CDR1 KGHSH, CDR2 LQKENI. The CDR3 length is 13 residues. V gave up 3 bases and J gave up 4 bases, with 9 bases separating them. At the deep level, the assay was run. Ten immunoSEQ deep assay plates held the unsorted PBMC DNA. Measured with immunoSEQ multiplex PCR; TCRdb has only the in-frame clones, and not every one. The sample holds 470,000 or so clones, around 85% seen once.

The source material was PBMCs. The receptor's source is a woman aged 40 to 50 in good health. Some clones in this sample may be carry-over from other donors' samples. The V call is TRBV18, the J call TRBJ2-5; the D is unclear. The DNA for the CDR3 is TGTGCCAGCTCACCTCCGGGCTTAGAGACCCAGTACTTC. Amino acids: CASSPPGLETQYF.